The entry that follows covers one T cell receptor beta chain sequence. Its antigen is not yet known. No much larger clonotype is one base removed from it; base qualities were not supplied. The data derive from a study of monozygotic twins with cystic fibrosis (dated by TCRdb to the early 2020s). The study in broad terms: About 3 micrograms of fragmented DNA went through around 14 PCR cycles to produce barcoded libraries. To gauge how much genetics shapes V and J gene usage, the researchers compared TCR beta repertoires both within and across 16 monozygotic twin pairs who have cystic fibrosis. The cohort included ten female and six male twin pairs, mostly children and adolescents, aged roughly 2.0 to 36.4 years with a median of 9.1 years. Twins were ranked among around 1,000 cohort participants for weight-for-height and FEVPerc (FEV1 disease centile) at the day of blood sampling. Data for three of the twin pairs had been reported earlier in a different context. Broad study findings and their caveats: The cohort was small, and the number of shared CDR3s showed no association with age, concordance or disease severity. Significantly higher nucleotide-identical clonotype sharing was observed within monozygotic CF twin pairs than between unrelated CF individuals (P = 0.000026, Mann-Whitney). V gene usage was most similar to the co-twin for 13 of 16 pairs, and J usage for 8 of 16 pairs, suggesting genetic constraints. Simpson clonality was generally low (median about 0.01), which suggests a naive-dominated repertoire, and clonality was higher in the most severely affected patients.

The CDR3 has 15 amino acids, counting the end cysteine and phenylalanine. Just CDR3 DNA is preserved here, 45 bases in frame from base 1. V is pared back by 3 bases and J by 5 bases, with 16 bases lying between the germline termini. CDR1 and CDR2 (SNHLY, FYNNEI) derive from the germline V gene. The twin pairs came from the European Cystic Fibrosis Twin and Sibling Study Cohort, a cohort that recruited patients from over a hundred CF clinics across 14 European countries. Zygosity and CFTR genotype were verified in-house, with zygosity tested by multiplex PCR of nine short tandem repeat loci. Peripheral blood was sampled from each twin, and clinical parameters were recorded on the day of blood sampling. Phenol/chloroform extraction was used to isolate genomic DNA from peripheral blood cells, and the DNA was then kept in TE buffer at 4 degrees C. Following the manufacturer's instructions, TCR beta CDR3 regions were amplified by multiplex PCR with the immunoSEQ immune profiling system. Sequencing was performed on an Illumina NextSeq system. Turning to the authors' computational methods: Sequence data were processed on the immunoSEQ Analyzer platform, and clonality was computed as the square root of Simpson's index of productive rearrangements. V and J usage similarity was measured by Jensen-Shannon distance, and CDR3 generation probabilities were computed with OLGA. The researchers looked up shared CDR3 sequences in the immuneACCESS database (August 2020) and in VDJdb (December 2020). TCRdb retrieved this table from immuneACCESS and kept in-frame rearrangements only. Not all clones are present; in checked studies, unresolved V genes account for under half, and no reason is known for the remainder. The V and J calls and clone size were taken over from that table, and D and trimming were inferred from the DNA. The sample includes 13,000 to 15,000 clones, with around 84% observed a single time. The ten largest clones take up around 1.1% of the sample.

The sequencing sample was made of blood. The sequence derives from a boy under 18 with cystic fibrosis. The chain couples TRBV2 to TRBJ2-5; a tentative D call is TRBD2 (7 bases match). CDR3 sequence: CASSDRRGGGETQYF. The nucleotides are TGTGCCAGCAGTGATCGGAGGGGGGGCGGGGAGACCCAGTACTTC.